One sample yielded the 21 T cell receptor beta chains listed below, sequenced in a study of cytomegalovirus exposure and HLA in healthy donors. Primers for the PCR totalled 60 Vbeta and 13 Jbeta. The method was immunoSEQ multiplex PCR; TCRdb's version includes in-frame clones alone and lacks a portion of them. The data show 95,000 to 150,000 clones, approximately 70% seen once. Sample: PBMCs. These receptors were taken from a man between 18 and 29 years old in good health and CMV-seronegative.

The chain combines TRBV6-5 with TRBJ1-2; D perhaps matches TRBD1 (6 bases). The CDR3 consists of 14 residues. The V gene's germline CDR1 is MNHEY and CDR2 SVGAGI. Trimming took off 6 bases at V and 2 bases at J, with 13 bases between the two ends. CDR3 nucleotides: TGTGCCAGCAGGCAGGACAGCAGGAACTATGGCTACACCTTC. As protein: CASRQDSRNYGYTF.

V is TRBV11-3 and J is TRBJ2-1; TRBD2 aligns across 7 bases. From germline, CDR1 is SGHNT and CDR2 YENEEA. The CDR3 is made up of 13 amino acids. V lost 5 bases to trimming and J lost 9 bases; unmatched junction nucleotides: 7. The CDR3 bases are TGTGCCAGCAGCCCCGGGACTAAAGGTGAGCAGTTCTTC. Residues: CASSPGTKGEQFF.

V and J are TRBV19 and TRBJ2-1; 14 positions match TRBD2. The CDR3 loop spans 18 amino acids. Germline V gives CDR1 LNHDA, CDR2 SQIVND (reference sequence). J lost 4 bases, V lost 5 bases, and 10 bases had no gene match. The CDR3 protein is CASSPRTSGGSRYNEQFF. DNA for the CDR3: TGTGCCAGTAGTCCCCGGACTAGCGGGGGGTCTCGATACAATGAGCAGTTCTTC.

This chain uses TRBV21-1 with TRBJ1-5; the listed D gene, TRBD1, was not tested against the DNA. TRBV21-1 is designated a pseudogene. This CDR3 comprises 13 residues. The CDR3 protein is CASSITGNQPQHF. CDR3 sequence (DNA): TGTGCCAGCAGCATCACAGGCAATCAGCCCCAGCATTTT.

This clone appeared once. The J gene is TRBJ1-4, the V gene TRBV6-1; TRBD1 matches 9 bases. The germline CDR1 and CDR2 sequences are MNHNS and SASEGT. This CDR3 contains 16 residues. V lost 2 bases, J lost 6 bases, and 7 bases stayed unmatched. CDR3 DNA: TGTGCCAGCAGTGAAAATACAGGGGGCGGTTATGAAAAACTGTTTTTT. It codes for CASSENTGGGYEKLFF.

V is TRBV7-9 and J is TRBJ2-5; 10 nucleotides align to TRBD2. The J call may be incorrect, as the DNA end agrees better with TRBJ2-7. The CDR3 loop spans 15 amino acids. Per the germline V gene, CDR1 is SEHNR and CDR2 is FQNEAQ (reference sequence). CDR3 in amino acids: CASSFSGRKSYEQYF. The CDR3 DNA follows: TGTGCCAGCAGCTTTAGCGGGAGGAAATCCTACGAGCAGTACTTC.

CDR3 region: CASSERLFGRAGTEAFF. As DNA, the CDR3 is TGTGCCAGCAGTGAAAGGTTATTCGGGAGGGCGGGGACTGAAGCTTTCTTT. J is TRBJ1-1 and V is TRBV6-1; D is unclear. The CDR3 length is 17 residues. V shed 2 bases and J shed 5 bases, with 21 bases lying between them. The germline V gene has CDR1 MNHNS and CDR2 SASEGT.

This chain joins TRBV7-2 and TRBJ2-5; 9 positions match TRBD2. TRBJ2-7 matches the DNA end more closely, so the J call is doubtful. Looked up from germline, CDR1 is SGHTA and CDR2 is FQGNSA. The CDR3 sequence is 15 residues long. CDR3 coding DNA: TGTGCCAGCAGCTTAGTTCGGCGGGGGGGCGACGAGCAGTACTTC. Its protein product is CASSLVRRGGDEQYF.

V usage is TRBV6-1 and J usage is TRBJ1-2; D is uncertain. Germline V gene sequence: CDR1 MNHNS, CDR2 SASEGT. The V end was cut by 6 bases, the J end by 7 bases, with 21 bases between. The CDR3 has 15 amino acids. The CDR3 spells CASRRTSSVAGGYTF. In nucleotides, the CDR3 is TGTGCCAGCAGGAGAACCTCTAGTGTTGCCGGTGGCTACACCTTC.

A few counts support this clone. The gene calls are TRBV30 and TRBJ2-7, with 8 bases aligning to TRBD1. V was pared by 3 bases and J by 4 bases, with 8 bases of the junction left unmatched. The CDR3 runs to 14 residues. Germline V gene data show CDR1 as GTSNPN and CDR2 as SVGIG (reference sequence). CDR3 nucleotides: TGTGCCTGGAGCCCAAGGACAGGGAGGTACGAGCAGTACTTC. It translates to CAWSPRTGRYEQYF.

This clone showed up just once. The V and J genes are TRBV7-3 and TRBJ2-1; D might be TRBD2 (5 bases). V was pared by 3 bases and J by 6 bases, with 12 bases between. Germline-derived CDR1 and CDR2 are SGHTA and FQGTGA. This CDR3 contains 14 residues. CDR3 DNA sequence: TGTGCCAGCAGCTTGTCGGGGTTGGCCAATGAGCAGTTCTTC. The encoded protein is CASSLSGLANEQFF.

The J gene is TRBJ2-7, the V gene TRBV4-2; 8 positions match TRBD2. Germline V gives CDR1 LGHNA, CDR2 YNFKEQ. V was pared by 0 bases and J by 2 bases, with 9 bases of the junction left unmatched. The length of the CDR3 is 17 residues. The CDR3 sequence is CASSQEWAGGLTYEQYF. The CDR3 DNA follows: TGTGCCAGCAGCCAAGAGTGGGCGGGGGGCCTTACCTACGAGCAGTACTTC.

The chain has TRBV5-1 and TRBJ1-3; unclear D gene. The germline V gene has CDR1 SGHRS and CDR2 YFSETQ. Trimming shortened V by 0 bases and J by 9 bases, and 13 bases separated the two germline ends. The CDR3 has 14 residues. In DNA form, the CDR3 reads TGCGCCAGCAGCTTGGCCGGGGTTCTGAGCACCATATATTTT. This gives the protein CASSLAGVLSTIYF.

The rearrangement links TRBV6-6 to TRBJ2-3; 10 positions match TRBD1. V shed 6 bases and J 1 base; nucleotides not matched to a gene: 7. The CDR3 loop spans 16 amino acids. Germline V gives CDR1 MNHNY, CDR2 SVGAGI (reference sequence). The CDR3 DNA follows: TGTGCCAGCAGGGGGACCGGGACAGGGGGCACAGATACGCAGTATTTT. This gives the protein CASRGTGTGGTDTQYF.

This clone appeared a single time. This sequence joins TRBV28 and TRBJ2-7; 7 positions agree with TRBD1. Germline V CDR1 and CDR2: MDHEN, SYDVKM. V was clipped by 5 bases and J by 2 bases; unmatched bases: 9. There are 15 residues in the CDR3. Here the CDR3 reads CASSAGTEVPYEQYF. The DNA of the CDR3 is TGTGCCAGCAGTGCCGGGACAGAAGTCCCCTACGAGCAGTACTTC. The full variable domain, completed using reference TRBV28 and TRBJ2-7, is DVKVTQSSRYLVKRTGEKVFLECVQDMDHENMFWYRQDPGLGLRLIYFSYDVKMKEKGDIPEGYSVSREKKERFSLILESASTNQTSMYLCASSAGTEVPYEQYFGPGTRLTVT.

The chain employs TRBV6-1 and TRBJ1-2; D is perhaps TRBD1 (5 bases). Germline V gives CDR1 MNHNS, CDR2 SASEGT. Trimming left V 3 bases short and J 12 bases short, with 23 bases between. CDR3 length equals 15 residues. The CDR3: CASSEPGRSTEGHTF. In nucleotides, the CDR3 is TGTGCCAGCAGTGAGCCGGGACGGTCTACGGAGGGCCACACCTTC.

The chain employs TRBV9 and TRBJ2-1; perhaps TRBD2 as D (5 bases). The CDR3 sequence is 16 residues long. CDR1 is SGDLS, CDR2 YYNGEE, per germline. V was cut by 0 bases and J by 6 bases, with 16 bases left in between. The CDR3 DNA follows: TGTGCCAGCAGCGTAGAAACCGGGATCTGGCGCAATGAGCAGTTCTTC. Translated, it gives CASSVETGIWRNEQFF.

In DNA form, the CDR3 reads TGTGCCAGCTCACCAGGCCGGGGAGTCTACGAGCAGTACTTC. This encodes CASSPGRGVYEQYF. The genes are TRBV18 and TRBJ2-7, with a tentative D call TRBD2 (5 bases). V lost 2 bases, J lost 3 bases, and 11 bases lay in between. The CDR3 runs 14 residues. The germline gives CDR1 KGHSH, CDR2 LQKENI. The whole variable domain, filled in from reference TRBV18 and TRBJ2-7, reads NAGVMQNPRHLVRRRGQEARLRCSPMKGHSHVYWYRQLPEEGLKFMVYLQKENIIDESGMPKERFSAEFPKEGPSILRIQQVVRGDSAAYFCASSPGRGVYEQYFGPGTRLTVT.

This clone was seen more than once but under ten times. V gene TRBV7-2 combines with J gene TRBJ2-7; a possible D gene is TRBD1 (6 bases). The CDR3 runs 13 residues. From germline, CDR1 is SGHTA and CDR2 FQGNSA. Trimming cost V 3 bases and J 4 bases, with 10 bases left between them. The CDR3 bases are TGTGCCAGCAGCTTGGACAGACTATACGAGCAGTACTTC. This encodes CASSLDRLYEQYF.

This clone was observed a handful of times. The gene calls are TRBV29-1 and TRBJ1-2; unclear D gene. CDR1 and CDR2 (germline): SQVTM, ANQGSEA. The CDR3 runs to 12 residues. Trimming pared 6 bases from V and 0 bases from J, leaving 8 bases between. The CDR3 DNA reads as TGCAGCGTCCGAACAGCTAACTATGGCTACACCTTC. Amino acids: CSVRTANYGYTF.

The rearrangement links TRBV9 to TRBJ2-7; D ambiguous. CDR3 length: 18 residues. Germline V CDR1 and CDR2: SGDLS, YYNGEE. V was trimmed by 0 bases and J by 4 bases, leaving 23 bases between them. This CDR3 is CASSVVISPTEYRYEQYF. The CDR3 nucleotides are TGTGCCAGCAGCGTAGTTATATCCCCCACGGAGTACCGTTACGAGCAGTACTTC. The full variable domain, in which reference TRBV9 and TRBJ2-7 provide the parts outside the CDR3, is DSGVTQTPKHLITATGQRVTLRCSPRSGDLSVYWYQQSLDQGLQFLIQYYNGEERAKGNILERFSAQQFPDLHSELNLSSLELGDSALYFCASSVVISPTEYRYEQYFGPGTRLTVT.